The clone carrying this T cell receptor beta chain was seen more than once but under ten times. Its cognate antigen is unknown. This sample stems from a study of blood T cells in healthy people across ages. The germline V and J ends were trimmed by 5 bases and 1 base, with 11 bases remaining between them. This CDR3 contains 14 residues. For the second PCR, which ran for about 7 to 12 cycles, a sample-barcoded 5' primer and a J-beta primer mix were used. CDR3-containing paired-end reads numbered at least 2.5 million in each sample. From the 5' RACE reads, TCRdb called clonotypes with MiXCR, one entry per CDR3 protein. The table lists 700,000 to 950,000 distinct CDR3 sequences, roughly 44% of them singletons, with under 25% in the top ten. Overall study findings and caveats: CMV status of donors was not determined, possibly confounding expanded clonotype changes. Researchers report that TCR beta diversity correlated strongly with naive T cell percentage.

This TCR was sampled from a woman aged 55-70 years in good health. J is TRBJ1-1 and V is TRBV12-3 or TRBV12-4; TRBD1 is a possible D gene (5 bases). Sequencing used blood. DNA of the CDR3: TGTGCCAGCAGTCTAGGACACTCGAACACTGAAGCTTTCTTT. The encoded protein is CASSLGHSNTEAFF.